Sequencing of this T cell receptor beta chain was carried out in a study of blood T cell repertoires in COVID-19. Germline lookup yields CDR1 MNHEY and CDR2 SVGEGT. The V gene end was trimmed by 2 bases and the J gene end by 4 bases; junction bases not matched to a gene: 7. The CDR3 contains 16 residues. Source study methods: Amplifying reference gene primers gave estimates of nucleated cell counts. This table comes from immunoSEQ multiplex PCR, and its TCRdb copy is limited to in-frame clones, with some not included. The V and J calls and clone size are taken from that table; D and trimming were inferred from the DNA. The repertoire includes 200,000 to 250,000 clones, about 80% of them detected once, and about 2% sits in the top ten. This clone came up a few times.

This chain joins TRBV6-2 or TRBV6-3 and TRBJ1-1; 10 nucleotides line up with TRBD1. The specimen was peripheral blood. The clonotype comes from a woman older than 75 with acute or convalescent COVID-19. In DNA, the CDR3 is TGTGCCAGCAGTTACGAACCGGGACAGGGGACCACTGAAGCTTTCTTT. Encoded protein: CASSYEPGQGTTEAFF.